The clone carrying this TCR beta chain was counted ten times or more. Its antigen remains unknown. In a library made to pick up alpha chains, this beta chain is a stray read with a size that means little. The sample is drawn from a study of spatial heterogeneity in lung cancer. Whole-study results and caveats: The number of expanded tumor alpha and beta chains correlated with mutation number.

Germline V gene sequence: CDR1 MNHEY, CDR2 SVGAGI. The CDR3 has 15 amino acids. Trimming shortened V by 5 bases and J by 2 bases, and 13 bases separated the two germline ends. A unique molecular identifier was attached to every TCR cDNA molecule. TCRdb passed the 5' RACE reads through MiXCR, listing each CDR3 protein once. The table has around 12,000 distinct CDR3 sequences, 5.6% seen once. The time point was: sample taken at primary tumor resection. The receptor comes from a female donor with early-stage non-small cell lung cancer. This chain connects TRBV6-5 to TRBJ2-1, with a possible D match to TRBD2 (6 bases). The sample here was lung tumor tissue, taken at surgery. CDR3 DNA: TGTGCCAGCAGTACAGCCGGGACTCCCTACAATGAGCAGTTCTTC. This gives the protein CASSTAGTPYNEQFF.